Below, one TCR beta chain is given with its context. Its antigen is as yet unknown. These data originate in a study of cytomegalovirus exposure and HLA in healthy donors. About the research overall: Earlier, 180 million or so T cells were analyzed, and some 120 million unique TCR beta sequences were found among them. Overall study findings and caveats: In a later analysis, compared with equally common non-associated chains, HLA-associated beta chains were more expanded. Fewer N-insertions (relative to the approximately 700-donor mean) were reportedly seen in an Asian-associated ancestry cluster in a later analysis.

In the PCR, 60 Vbeta and 13 Jbeta primers were used. TCRdb's copy holds only in-frame clones and misses some; the assay was immunoSEQ multiplex PCR. Altogether some 110,000 clones are present, under 80% being singletons, with the ten largest covering over 10%. CDR1 is SGHRS and CDR2 is YFSETQ in the germline V gene. V trimming: 3 bases; J trimming: 7 bases; junction bases outside the gene matches: 13. The CDR3 totals 16 residues. When sampled, the donors appeared nominally healthy, though they likely had unrecorded immune exposures. The V call is TRBV5-1, the J call TRBJ2-1, with TRBD2 identical over 7 bases. The material sequenced was PBMCs. This TCR was recovered from a woman aged 55-70 years in good health and CMV-seropositive. The CDR3 nucleotides are TGCGCCAGCAGCTCCTCCCCCGGGGGGAGTGAGAATGAGCAGTTCTTC. Protein: CASSSSPGGSENEQFF.